This T cell receptor beta chain was retrieved from a study of shared T cell receptors in the human thymus. Sequencing used immunoSEQ multiplex PCR; TCRdb keeps in-frame clones, though not all of them. The table includes some 700,000 clones, roughly 90% detected once. The V end was cut by 4 bases, the J end by 0 bases, with 13 bases between. The CDR3 covers 15 residues. Germline V gene data show CDR1 as SGHTA and CDR2 as FQGTGA. These same data were also listed under a study on human thymus T cells. As reported in that work: Thymic samples were excised during corrective heart operations. Gene usage for V and J segments appeared biased in thymic and blood repertoires. Thymic repertoires overlap heavily among unrelated individuals, related research has reported.

The chain couples TRBV7-3 to TRBJ2-7; maybe TRBD1 (6 bases). The TCR comes from a boy in the first two years of life with a congenital heart defect. The source material was thymocytes. The DNA for the CDR3 is TGTGCCAGCAGCTCCCGATCGGACAGCTCCTACGAGCAGTACTTC. Protein product: CASSSRSDSSYEQYF.